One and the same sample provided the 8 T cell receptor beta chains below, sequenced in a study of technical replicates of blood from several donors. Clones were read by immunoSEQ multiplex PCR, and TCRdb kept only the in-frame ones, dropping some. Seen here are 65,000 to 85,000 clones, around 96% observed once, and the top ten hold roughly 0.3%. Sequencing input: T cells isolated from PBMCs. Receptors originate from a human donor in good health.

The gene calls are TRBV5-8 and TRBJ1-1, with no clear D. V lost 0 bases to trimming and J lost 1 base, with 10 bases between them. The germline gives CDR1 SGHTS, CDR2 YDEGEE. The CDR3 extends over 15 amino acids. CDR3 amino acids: CASSLANLRNTEAFF. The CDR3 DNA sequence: TGTGCCAGCAGCTTGGCGAATCTACGGAACACTGAAGCTTTCTTT. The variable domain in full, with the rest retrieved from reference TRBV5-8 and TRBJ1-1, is EAGVTQSPTHLIKTRGQQATLRCSPISGHTSVYWYQQALGLGLQFLLWYDEGEERNRGNFPPRFSGRQFPNYSSELNVNALELEDSALYLCASSLANLRNTEAFFGQGTRLTVV.

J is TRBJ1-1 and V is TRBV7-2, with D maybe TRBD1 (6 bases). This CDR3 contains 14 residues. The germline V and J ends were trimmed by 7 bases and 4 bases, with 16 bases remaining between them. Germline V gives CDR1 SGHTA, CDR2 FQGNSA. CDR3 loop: CASNVRGGGTEAFF. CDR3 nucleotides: TGTGCCAGCAACGTGAGGGGGGGAGGCACTGAAGCTTTCTTT.

The CDR3 loop is CASSLIGYRETQYF. The DNA of the CDR3 is TGCGCCAGCAGCTTGATCGGGTATCGAGAGACCCAGTACTTC. The chain employs TRBV5-1 and TRBJ2-5; D is unresolved. The CDR3 loop spans 14 amino acids. The V and J ends lost 1 base and 4 bases respectively, with 11 bases between them. CDR1 and CDR2 from the germline V gene are SGHRS and YFSETQ. Looking up the rest from reference TRBV5-1 and TRBJ2-5 gives the full variable domain: KAGVTQTPRYLIKTRGQQVTLSCSPISGHRSVSWYQQTPGQGLQFLFEYFSETQRNKGNFPGRFSGRQFSNSRSEMNVSTLELGDSALYLCASSLIGYRETQYFGPGTRLLVL.

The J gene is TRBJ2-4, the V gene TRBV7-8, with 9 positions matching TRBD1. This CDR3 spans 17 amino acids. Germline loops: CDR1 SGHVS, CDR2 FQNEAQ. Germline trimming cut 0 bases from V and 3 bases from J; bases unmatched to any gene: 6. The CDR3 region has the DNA TGTGCCAGCAGCTTAGCTGGGACAGGGTACGACAAAAACATTCAGTACTTC. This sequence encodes CASSLAGTGYDKNIQYF.

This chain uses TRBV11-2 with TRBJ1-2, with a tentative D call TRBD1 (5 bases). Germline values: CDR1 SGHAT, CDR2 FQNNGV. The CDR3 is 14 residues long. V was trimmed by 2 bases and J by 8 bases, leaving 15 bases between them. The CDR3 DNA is TGTGCCAGCAGCTTAAGTACGGGGGATGGGGGCTACACCTTC. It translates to CASSLSTGDGGYTF.

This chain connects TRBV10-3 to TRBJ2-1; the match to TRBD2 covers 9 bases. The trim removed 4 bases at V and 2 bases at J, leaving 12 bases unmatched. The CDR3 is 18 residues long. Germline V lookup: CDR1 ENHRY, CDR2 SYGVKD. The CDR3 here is CAISVRLAGDLTYNEQFF. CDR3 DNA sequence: TGTGCCATCAGTGTTAGATTAGCGGGAGATTTAACCTACAATGAGCAGTTCTTC.

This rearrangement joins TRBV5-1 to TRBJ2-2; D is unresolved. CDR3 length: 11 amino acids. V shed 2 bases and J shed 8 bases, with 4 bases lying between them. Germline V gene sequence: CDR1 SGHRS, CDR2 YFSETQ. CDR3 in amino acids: CASSFGGELFF. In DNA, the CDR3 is TGCGCCAGCAGCTTCGGGGGGGAGCTGTTTTTT.

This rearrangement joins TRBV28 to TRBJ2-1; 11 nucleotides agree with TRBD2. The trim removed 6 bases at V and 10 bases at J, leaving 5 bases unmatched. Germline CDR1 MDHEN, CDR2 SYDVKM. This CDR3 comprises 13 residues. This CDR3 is CASRALAGVEQFF. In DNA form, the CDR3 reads TGTGCCAGCAGAGCACTAGCGGGAGTGGAGCAGTTCTTC.